This TCR beta chain was obtained from a study of vaccination and CD4 T cells after COVID-19. The wider study: Median draw time for post-COVID samples was 85 to 110 days post-diagnosis (range 35 to 161).

Sequence data for DNA of cultured CD4+ T cells were generated by the Oncomine TCR Beta short-read assay. It was cultured CD4+ T cells from which genomic DNA was extracted. TCRdb redid the calling of the PCR reads with MiXCR, one entry per CDR3 protein. The sample lists about 6,900 distinct CDR3 sequences; around 32% were seen once. This CDR3 spans 14 amino acids. Trimming took 10 bases from V and 2 from J; bases not matched to a gene: 11. Germline lookup yields CDR1 MNHEY and CDR2 SMNVEV (reference sequence). Treatment in this sample: roughly 10-day PBMC culture with coronavirus spike peptide pools or control peptides (ViraFEST assay). These CD4+ T cells came from an unexposed donor, sampled before the COVID-19 pandemic (2011-2018). In its sample, this clonotype was seen a few times. Its antigen is currently unknown.

The V gene is TRBV27, the J gene TRBJ2-7; 7 bases align to TRBD1. This TCR was recovered from a human donor in good health. Input material: CD4+ T cells from blood, cultured in vitro. CDR3 DNA sequence: TGTGCCACCGCAAACCGAGGACAGGCCTACGAGCAGTACTTC. This codes for CATANRGQAYEQYF.